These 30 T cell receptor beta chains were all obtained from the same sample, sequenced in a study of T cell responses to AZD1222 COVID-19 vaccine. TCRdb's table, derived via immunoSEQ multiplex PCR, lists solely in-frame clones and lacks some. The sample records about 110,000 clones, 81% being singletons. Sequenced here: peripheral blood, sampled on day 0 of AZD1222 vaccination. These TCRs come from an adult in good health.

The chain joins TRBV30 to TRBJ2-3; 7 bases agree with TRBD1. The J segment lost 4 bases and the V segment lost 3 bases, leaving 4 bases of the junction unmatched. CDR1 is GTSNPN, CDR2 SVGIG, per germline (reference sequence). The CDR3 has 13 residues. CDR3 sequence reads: CAWSPGQPDTQYF. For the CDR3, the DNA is TGTGCCTGGAGCCCGGGACAGCCAGATACGCAGTATTTT. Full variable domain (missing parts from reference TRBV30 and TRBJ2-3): SQTIHQWPATLVQPVGSPLSLECTVEGTSNPNLYWYRQAAGRGLQLLFYSVGIGQISSEVPQNLSASRPQDRQFILSSKKLLLSDSGFYLCAWSPGQPDTQYFGPGTRLTVL.

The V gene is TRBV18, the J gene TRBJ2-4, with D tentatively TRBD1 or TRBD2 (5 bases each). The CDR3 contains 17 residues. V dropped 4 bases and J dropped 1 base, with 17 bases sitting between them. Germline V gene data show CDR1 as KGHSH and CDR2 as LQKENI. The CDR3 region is CASSRTGTASAKNIQYF. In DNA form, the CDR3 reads TGTGCCAGCTCACGTACCGGGACCGCTTCCGCCAAAAACATTCAGTACTTC.

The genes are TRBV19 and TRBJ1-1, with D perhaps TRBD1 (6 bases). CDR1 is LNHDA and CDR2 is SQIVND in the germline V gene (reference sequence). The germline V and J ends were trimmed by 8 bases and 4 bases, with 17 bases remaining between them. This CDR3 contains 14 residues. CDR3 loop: CASHTTGLGTEAFF. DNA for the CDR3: TGTGCCAGTCATACCACAGGGTTGGGCACTGAAGCTTTCTTT. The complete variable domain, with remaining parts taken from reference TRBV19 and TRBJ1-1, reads DGGITQSPKYLFRKEGQNVTLSCEQNLNHDAMYWYRQDPGQGLRLIYYSQIVNDFQKGDIAEGYSVSREKKESFPLTVTSAQKNPTAFYLCASHTTGLGTEAFFGQGTRLTVV.

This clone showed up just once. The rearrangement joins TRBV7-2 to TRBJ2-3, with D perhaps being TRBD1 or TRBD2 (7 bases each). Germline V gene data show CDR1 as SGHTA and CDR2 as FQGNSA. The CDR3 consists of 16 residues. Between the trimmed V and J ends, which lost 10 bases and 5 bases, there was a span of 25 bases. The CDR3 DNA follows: TGTGCCACCCAGGGGGGGGCGGGATTCCCCGGAGATACGCAGTATTTT. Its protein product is CATQGGAGFPGDTQYF.

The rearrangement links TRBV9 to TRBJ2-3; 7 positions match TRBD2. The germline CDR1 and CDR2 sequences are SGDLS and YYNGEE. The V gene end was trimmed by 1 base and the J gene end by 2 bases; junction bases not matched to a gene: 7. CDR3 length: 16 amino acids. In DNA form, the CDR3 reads TGTGCCAGCAGCGTATCTCCAGCGGGGCTCACAGATACGCAGTATTTT. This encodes CASSVSPAGLTDTQYF.

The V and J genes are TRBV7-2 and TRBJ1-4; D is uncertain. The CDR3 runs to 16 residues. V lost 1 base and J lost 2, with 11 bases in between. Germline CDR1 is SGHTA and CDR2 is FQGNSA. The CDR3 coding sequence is TGTGCCAGCAGCTTAGGTGGAGGGTCGACTAATGAAAAACTGTTTTTT. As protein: CASSLGGGSTNEKLFF.

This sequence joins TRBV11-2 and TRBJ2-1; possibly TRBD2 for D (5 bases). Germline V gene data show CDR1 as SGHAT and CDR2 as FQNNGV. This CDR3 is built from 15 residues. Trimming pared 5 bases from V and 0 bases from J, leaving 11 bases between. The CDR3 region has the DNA TGTGCCAGCAGCCCGTCACTAGGCTCCTACAATGAGCAGTTCTTC. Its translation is CASSPSLGSYNEQFF. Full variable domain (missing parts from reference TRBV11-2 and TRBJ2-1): EAGVAQSPRYKIIEKRQSVAFWCNPISGHATLYWYQQILGQGPKLLIQFQNNGVVDDSQLPKDRFSAERLKGVDSTLKIQPAKLEDSAVYLCASSPSLGSYNEQFFGPGTRLTVL.

CDR3 DNA sequence: TGTGCCAGCAGCGTATTCGGGGGGCCTGGGAATGAGCAGTTCTTC. It translates to CASSVFGGPGNEQFF. The chain joins TRBV9 to TRBJ2-1, with D perhaps TRBD2 (7 bases). This CDR3 has 15 amino acids. Trimming removed 1 base at V and 7 bases at J, with 15 bases between. Germline-derived CDR1 and CDR2 are SGDLS and YYNGEE.

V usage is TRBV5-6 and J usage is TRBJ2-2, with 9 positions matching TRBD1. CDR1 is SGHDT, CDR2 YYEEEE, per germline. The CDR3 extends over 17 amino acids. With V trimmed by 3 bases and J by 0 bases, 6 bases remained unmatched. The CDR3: CASSSIWDRANTGELFF. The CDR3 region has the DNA TGTGCCAGCAGCTCAATCTGGGACAGGGCGAACACCGGGGAGCTGTTTTTT.

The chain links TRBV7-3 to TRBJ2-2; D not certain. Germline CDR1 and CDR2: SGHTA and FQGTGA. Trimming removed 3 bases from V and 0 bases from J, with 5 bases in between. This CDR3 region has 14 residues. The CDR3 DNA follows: TGTGCCAGCAGCTTGACACCGAACACCGGGGAGCTGTTTTTT. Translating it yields CASSLTPNTGELFF. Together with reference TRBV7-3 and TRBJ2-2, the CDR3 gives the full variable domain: GAGVSQTPSNKVTEKGKYVELRCDPISGHTALYWYRQSLGQGPEFLIYFQGTGAADDSGLPNDRFFAVRPEGSVSTLKIQRTERGDSAVYLCASSLTPNTGELFFGEGSRLTVL.

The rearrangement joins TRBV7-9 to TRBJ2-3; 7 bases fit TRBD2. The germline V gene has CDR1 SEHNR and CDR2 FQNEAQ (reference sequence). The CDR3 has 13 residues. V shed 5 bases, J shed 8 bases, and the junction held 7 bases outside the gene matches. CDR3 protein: CASSRLASGTQYF. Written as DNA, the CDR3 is TGTGCCAGCAGCCGCCTGGCTAGCGGTACGCAGTATTTT.

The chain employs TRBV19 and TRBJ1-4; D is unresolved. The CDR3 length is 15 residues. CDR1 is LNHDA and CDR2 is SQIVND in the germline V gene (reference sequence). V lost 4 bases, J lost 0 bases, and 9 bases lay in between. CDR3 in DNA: TGTGCCAGTAGTAGCCTGGGGTCAACTAATGAAAAACTGTTTTTT. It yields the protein CASSSLGSTNEKLFF.

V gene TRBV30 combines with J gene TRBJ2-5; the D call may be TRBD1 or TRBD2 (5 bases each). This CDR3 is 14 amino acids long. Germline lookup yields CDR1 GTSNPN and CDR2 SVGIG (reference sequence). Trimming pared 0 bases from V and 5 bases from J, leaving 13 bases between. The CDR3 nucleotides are TGTGCCTGGAGTGTTAAGGCCGGGACGGAGACCCAGTACTTC. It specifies CAWSVKAGTETQYF.

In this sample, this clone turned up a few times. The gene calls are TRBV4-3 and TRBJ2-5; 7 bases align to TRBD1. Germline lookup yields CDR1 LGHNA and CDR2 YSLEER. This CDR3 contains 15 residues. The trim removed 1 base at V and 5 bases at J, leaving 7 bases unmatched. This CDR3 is CASSQGRQGGETQYF. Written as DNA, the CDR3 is TGCGCCAGCAGCCAAGGGCGACAGGGTGGCGAGACCCAGTACTTC.

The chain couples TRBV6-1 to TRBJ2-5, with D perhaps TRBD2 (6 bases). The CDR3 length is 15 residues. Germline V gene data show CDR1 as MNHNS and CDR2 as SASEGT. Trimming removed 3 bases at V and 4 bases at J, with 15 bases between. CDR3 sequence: CASSDLGGEGETQYF. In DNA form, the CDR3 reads TGTGCCAGCAGTGACCTGGGGGGTGAGGGAGAGACCCAGTACTTC.

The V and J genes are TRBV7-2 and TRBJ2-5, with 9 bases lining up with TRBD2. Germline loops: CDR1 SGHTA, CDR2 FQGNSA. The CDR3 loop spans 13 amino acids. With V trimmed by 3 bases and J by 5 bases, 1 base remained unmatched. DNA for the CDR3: TGTGCCAGCAGCTTGACTAGCGGCGAGACCCAGTACTTC. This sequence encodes CASSLTSGETQYF. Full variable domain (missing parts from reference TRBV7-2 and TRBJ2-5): GAGVSQSPSNKVTEKGKDVELRCDPISGHTALYWYRQSLGQGLEFLIYFQGNSAPDKSGLPSDRFSAERTGGSVSTLTIQRTQQEDSAVYLCASSLTSGETQYFGPGTRLLVL.

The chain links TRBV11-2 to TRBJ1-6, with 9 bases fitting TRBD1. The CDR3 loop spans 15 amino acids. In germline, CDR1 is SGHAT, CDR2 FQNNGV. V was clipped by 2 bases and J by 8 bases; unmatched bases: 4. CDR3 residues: CASSLRQGGDSPLHF. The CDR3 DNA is TGTGCCAGCAGCTTAAGACAGGGGGGGGATTCACCCCTCCACTTT.

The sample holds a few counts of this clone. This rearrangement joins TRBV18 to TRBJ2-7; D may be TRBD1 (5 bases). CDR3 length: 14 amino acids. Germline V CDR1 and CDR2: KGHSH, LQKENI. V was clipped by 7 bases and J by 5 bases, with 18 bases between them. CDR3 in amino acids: CASLQAQGSNEQYF. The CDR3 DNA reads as TGTGCCAGCTTACAGGCCCAGGGTAGCAACGAGCAGTACTTC.

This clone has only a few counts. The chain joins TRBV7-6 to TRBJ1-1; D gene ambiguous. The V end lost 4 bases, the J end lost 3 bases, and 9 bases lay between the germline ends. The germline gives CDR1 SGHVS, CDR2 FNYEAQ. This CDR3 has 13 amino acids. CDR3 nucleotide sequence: TGTGCCAGCAGCTGGCAGAGTTACACTGAAGCTTTCTTT. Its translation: CASSWQSYTEAFF.

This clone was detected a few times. The CDR3 bases are TGTGCCAGCAGCGTAGAAGGCGGGAGTTACAGGAATGAGCAGTTCTTC. It is translated as CASSVEGGSYRNEQFF. The chain employs TRBV9 and TRBJ2-1; TRBD2 matches 7 bases. The ends lost 0 bases at V and 7 bases at J; junction bases unmatched: 10. Germline CDR1 and CDR2: SGDLS and YYNGEE. The CDR3 sequence is 16 residues long.

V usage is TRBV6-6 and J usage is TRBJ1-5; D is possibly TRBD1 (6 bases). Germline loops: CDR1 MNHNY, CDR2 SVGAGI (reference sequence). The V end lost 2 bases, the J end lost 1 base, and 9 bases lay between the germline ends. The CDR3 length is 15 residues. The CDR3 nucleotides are TGTGCCAGCAGTTACGAGGGGACAAGCAATCAGCCCCAGCATTTT. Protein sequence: CASSYEGTSNQPQHF.

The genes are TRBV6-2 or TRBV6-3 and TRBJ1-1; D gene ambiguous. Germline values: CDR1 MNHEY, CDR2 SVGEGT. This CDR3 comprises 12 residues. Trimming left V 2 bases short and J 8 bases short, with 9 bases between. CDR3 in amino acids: CASSYLGKEAFF. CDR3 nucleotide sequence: TGTGCCAGCAGTTACCTTGGGAAGGAAGCTTTCTTT.

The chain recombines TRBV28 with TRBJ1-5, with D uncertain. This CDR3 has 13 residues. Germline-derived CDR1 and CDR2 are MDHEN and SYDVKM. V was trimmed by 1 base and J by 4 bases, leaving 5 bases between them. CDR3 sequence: CASSLLGNQPQHF. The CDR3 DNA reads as TGTGCCAGCAGTTTATTGGGGAATCAGCCCCAGCATTTT.

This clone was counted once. The CDR3 reads CASSPTRGRPQHF. DNA of the CDR3: TGTGCCAGCAGCCCGACCAGGGGTAGGCCCCAGCATTTT. This rearrangement joins TRBV6-2 or TRBV6-3 to TRBJ1-5; possibly TRBD1 for D (6 bases). Trimming shortened V by 6 bases and J by 9 bases, and 15 bases separated the two germline ends. CDR1 is MNHEY, CDR2 SVGEGT, per germline. The CDR3 sequence is 13 residues long.

CDR3: CASSVDSNTDTQYF. In DNA form, the CDR3 reads TGTGCCAGCAGCGTTGACTCAAACACAGATACGCAGTATTTT. The rearrangement joins TRBV9 to TRBJ2-3; D gene unclear. Germline CDR1 reads SGDLS; CDR2 reads YYNGEE. The CDR3 extends over 14 amino acids. V lost 2 bases, J lost 2 bases, and 9 bases lay in between.

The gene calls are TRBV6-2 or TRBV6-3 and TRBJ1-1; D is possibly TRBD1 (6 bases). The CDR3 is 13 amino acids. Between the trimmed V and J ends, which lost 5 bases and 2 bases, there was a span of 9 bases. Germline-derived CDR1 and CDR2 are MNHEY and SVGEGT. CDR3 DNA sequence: TGTGCCAGCAGTCAACAGGGAAACACTGAAGCTTTCTTT. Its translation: CASSQQGNTEAFF.

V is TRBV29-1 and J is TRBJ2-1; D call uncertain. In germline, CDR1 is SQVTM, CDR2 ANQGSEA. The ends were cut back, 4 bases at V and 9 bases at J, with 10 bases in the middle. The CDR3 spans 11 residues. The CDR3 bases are TGCAGCGTTGCGTTAGGGATTGAGCAGTTCTTC. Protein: CSVALGIEQFF.

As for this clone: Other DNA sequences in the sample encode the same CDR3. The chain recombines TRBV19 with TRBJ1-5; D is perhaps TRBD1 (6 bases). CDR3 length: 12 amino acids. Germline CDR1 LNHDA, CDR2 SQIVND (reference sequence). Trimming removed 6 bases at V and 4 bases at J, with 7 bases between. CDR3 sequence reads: CASRDRNQPQHF. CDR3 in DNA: TGTGCCAGTAGGGACAGAAATCAGCCCCAGCATTTT.

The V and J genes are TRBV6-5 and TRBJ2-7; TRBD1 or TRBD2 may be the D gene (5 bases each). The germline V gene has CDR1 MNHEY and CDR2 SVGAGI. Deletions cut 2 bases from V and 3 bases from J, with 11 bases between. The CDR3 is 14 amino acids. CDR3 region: CASSYARGSYEQYF. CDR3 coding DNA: TGTGCCAGCAGTTACGCGAGGGGAAGCTACGAGCAGTACTTC.

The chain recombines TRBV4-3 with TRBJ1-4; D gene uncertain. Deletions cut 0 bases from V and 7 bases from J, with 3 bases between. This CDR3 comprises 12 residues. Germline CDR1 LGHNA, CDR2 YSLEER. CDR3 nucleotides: TGCGCCAGCAGCCAAGACGGTGAAAAACTGTTTTTT. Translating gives CASSQDGEKLFF.